This T cell receptor (beta chain) was identified in a study of T-cell reconstitution after alpha-beta-depleted transplantation in children. A TCRbeta library incorporating unique molecular identifiers was prepared. TCRdb reprocessed the PCR reads with MiXCR, giving one entry per CDR3 protein. The sample has some 310,000 distinct CDR3 sequences, around 25% seen once. V was clipped by 5 bases and J by 5 bases; unmatched bases: 12. CDR1 is SGHVS and CDR2 is FQNEAQ in the germline V gene. The CDR3 sequence is 15 residues long. This specimen consisted of PBMCs, mostly from graft donor cells, obtained 180 days after TCRalphabeta/CD19-depleted stem cell transplant. This receptor was obtained from a male patient younger than 18 who had a stem cell transplant for acute lymphoblastic leukemia, so the T cells may come from the graft donor. The genes are TRBV7-8 and TRBJ2-7; 7 nucleotides line up with TRBD1. The CDR3 spells CASSPYDRATHEQYF. Written as DNA, the CDR3 is TGTGCCAGCAGCCCTTACGACAGGGCAACACACGAGCAGTACTTC. The entire variable domain, with the rest obtained from reference TRBV7-8 and TRBJ2-7, is as follows: GAGVSQSPRYKVAKRGQDVALRCDPISGHVSLFWYQQALGQGPEFLTYFQNEAQLDKSGLPSDRFFAERPEGSVSTLKIQRTQQEDSAVYLCASSPYDRATHEQYFGPGTRLTVT.